This T cell receptor (beta chain) appears in the sequencing data of a study of T cell responses to AZD1222 COVID-19 vaccine. The CDR3 has 14 amino acids. Germline-derived CDR1 and CDR2 are SGHTA and FQGNSA. The germline V and J ends were trimmed by 3 bases and 10 bases, with 13 bases remaining between them. Sequenced by immunoSEQ multiplex PCR; TCRdb stores in-frame clones only, minus some. Found here are over 130,000 clones, roughly 90% of them singletons; the top ten hold approximately 3.4%. Of note for this clone: Its antigen is currently unknown.

Overall study findings and caveats: The donor cohort was predominantly white British with a female majority, and clonal diversity may have been underestimated. Unmutated variant regions are reportedly targeted by nearly half of spike-specific TCRs.

The genes are TRBV7-2 and TRBJ1-6; no clear D gene. The sequence was collected from an adult who received the AZD1222 COVID-19 vaccine. Source: peripheral blood, taken 28 days after the second AZD1222 dose. The DNA for the CDR3 is TGTGCCAGCAGCTTTTGGAGGGTCAGATCACCCCTCCACTTT. This codes for CASSFWRVRSPLHF.